The text below deals with one TCR beta chain. The antigen is unknown. The entry originates in a study of cytomegalovirus exposure and HLA in healthy donors. Study observations and caveats: A later analysis found most CMV-associated TCR beta chains apparently HLA-restricted. Earlier analysis looked at TCR beta V segments, and most were productive about 87% or about 30% of the time. Under 20,000 TCR beta sequences were associated with HLA alleles at 0.05 false discovery rate in a later analysis.

CDR1 and CDR2 from the germline V gene are LNHDA and SQIVND (reference sequence). There are 15 residues in the CDR3. V lost 1 base and J lost 7, with 16 bases in between. 13 Jbeta primers and 60 Vbeta primers were used for the PCR. The protocol was immunoSEQ multiplex PCR, while the TCRdb copy is restricted to in-frame clones and leaves out a portion. The repertoire holds some 190,000 clones, about four fifths seen once, with roughly 3% in the top ten. The TCR sequence derives from a female donor in good health and CMV-seronegative. Sequenced input: PBMCs. The rearrangement joins TRBV19 to TRBJ1-2; perhaps TRBD1 as D (5 bases). CDR3 sequence (DNA): TGTGCCAGTAGTATAGGCGGACAATATGCCGGTGGCTACACCTTC. This translates into CASSIGGQYAGGYTF.